Shown below are 5 T cell receptor beta chains from a single sample sequenced in a study of PD-1 blockade in classical Hodgkin lymphoma. Using immunoSEQ multiplex PCR, the repertoire was profiled, and TCRdb retains in-frame clones only, with some absent. The data show under 100,000 clones, with approximately 80% seen just once and 9% to 15% held by the top ten. Following autologous stem cell transplantation, relapse occurred in every patient, and exposure to brentuximab vedotin varied. The specimen comprised peripheral blood mononuclear cells (PBMCs), sampled at baseline. These receptors all stem from a human donor with classical Hodgkin lymphoma.

About this clone: Other DNA sequences within the sample encode an identical CDR3. This chain links TRBV19 with TRBJ1-1; 9 bases line up with TRBD1. The CDR3 runs 14 residues. The V gene end was trimmed by 3 bases and the J gene end by 5 bases; junction bases not matched to a gene: 4. Germline V gene data show CDR1 as LNHDA and CDR2 as SQIVND (reference sequence). For the CDR3, the DNA is TGTGCCAGTAGTATCGGGACAGGGAGGACTGAAGCTTTCTTT. Translation: CASSIGTGRTEAFF.

This chain connects TRBV7-8 to TRBJ1-1; D is unresolved. The germline V and J ends were trimmed by 1 base and 13 bases, with 13 bases remaining between them. Germline CDR1 SGHVS, CDR2 FQNEAQ. The CDR3 spans 12 residues. CDR3 residues: CASSLDGVKGFF. DNA of the CDR3: TGTGCCAGCAGCTTAGACGGGGTGAAAGGTTTCTTT.

This chain uses TRBV7-2 with TRBJ2-1, with no clear D. Per the germline V gene, CDR1 is SGHTA and CDR2 is FQGNSA. V was clipped by 4 bases and J by 9 bases, with 10 bases between them. The CDR3 loop spans 12 amino acids. CDR3 sequence reads: CASSSTLGEQFF. In DNA form, the CDR3 reads TGTGCCAGCAGCTCAACCCTGGGTGAGCAGTTCTTC.

The CDR3 reads CASSPTRDHIISEKLFF. Here the CDR3 DNA reads TGTGCCAGCTCACCTACCCGGGACCACATAATTAGTGAAAAACTGTTTTTT. This chain connects TRBV18 to TRBJ1-4, with D perhaps matching TRBD1 (5 bases). Trimming removed 3 bases from V and 7 bases from J, with 21 bases in between. In germline, CDR1 is KGHSH, CDR2 LQKENI. The CDR3 totals 17 residues.

The chain employs TRBV7-2 and TRBJ2-7, with a tentative D call TRBD2 (7 bases). The germline V gene encodes CDR1 SGHTA and CDR2 FQGNSA. V was trimmed by 5 bases and J by 0 bases, leaving 17 bases between them. The length of the CDR3 is 16 residues. CDR3 sequence reads: CASSPLGGGSSYEQYF. CDR3 DNA: TGTGCCAGCAGCCCCCTCGGGGGCGGGAGCTCCTACGAGCAGTACTTC.